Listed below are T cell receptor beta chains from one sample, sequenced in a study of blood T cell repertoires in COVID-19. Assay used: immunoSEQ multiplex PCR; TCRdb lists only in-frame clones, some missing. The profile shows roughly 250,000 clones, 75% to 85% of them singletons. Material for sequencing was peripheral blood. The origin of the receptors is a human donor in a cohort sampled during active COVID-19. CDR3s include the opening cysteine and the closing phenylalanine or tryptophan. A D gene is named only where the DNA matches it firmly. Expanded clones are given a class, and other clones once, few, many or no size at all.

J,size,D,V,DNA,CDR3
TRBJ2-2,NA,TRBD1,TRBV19,TGTGCCAGTAGTACCACAGGGGGTCGCACCGGGGAGCTGTTTTTT,CASSTTGGRTGELFF
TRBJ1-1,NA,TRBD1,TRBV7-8,TGTGCCAGCAGCTTTCAGGGGGCGACTGAAGCTTTCTTT,CASSFQGATEAFF
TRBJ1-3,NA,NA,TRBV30,TGTGCCTGGACCTATGGCAGGCCCTCTGGAAACACCATATATTTT,CAWTYGRPSGNTIYF
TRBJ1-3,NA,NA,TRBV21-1,TGTGCCAGCAGCAAAGGACAGGGGGCAGGAGGAAACACCATATATTTT,CASSKGQGAGGNTIYF
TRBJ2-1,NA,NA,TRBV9,TGTGCCAGCAGCGTAGTCCCCAACCCGAGCTCCTACAATGAGCAGTTCTTC,CASSVVPNPSSYNEQFF
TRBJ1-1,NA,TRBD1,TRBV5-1,TGCGCCAGCAGCCTGGACAGGGCGGTGGGAATGAACACTGAAGCTTTCTTT,CASSLDRAVGMNTEAFF
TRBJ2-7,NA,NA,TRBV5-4,TGTGCCAGCAGCCAACCAGGGCAAGGCTCCTACGAGCAGTACTTC,CASSQPGQGSYEQYF
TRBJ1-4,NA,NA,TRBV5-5,TGTGCCAGCAGCTTGGGGCCTCTCAATGAAAAACTGTTTTTT,CASSLGPLNEKLFF
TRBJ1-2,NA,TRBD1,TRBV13,TGTGCCAGCAGCTTGGGACAGGGGGCCGGTGGCTACACCTTC,CASSLGQGAGGYTF
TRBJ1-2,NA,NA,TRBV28,TGTGCCAGCAGGGAGGAATCTAAGGGGGACTATGGCTACACCTTC,CASREESKGDYGYTF
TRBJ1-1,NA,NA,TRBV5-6,TGTGCCAGCAGTTACGCCGGGAAGGGCACTGAAGCTTTCTTT,CASSYAGKGTEAFF
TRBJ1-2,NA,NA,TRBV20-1,TGCAGTGCTAGTGGCAGCTATGGCTACACCTTC,CSASGSYGYTF
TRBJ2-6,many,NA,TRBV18,TGTGCCAGCTCACCCCCTCAGTCTGGGGCCAACGTCCTGACTTTC,CASSPPQSGANVLTF
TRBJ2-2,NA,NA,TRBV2,TGTGCCAGCCTACCGGGTGGTTGGGTCGGGGAGCTGTTTTTT,CASLPGGWVGELFF
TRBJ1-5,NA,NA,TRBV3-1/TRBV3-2,TGTGCCAGCAGCCAGGACTCTGGTGCGAATCAGCCCCAGCATTTT,CASSQDSGANQPQHF
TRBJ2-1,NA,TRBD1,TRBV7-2,TGTGCCAGCAGCTTATCGACAGGGATGGTACGGGATGTAGTGGAGCAGTTCTTC,CASSLSTGMVRDVVEQFF
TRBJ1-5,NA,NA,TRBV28,TGTGCCAGCAAGCCCCCGAGCAATCAGCCCCAGCATTTT,CASKPPSNQPQHF
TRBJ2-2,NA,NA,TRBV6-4,TGTGCCAGCAGTGTTGGCGGGACGAACACCGGGGAGCTGTTTTTT,CASSVGGTNTGELFF
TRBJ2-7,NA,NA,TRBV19,TGTGCCAGTAGTATTTTAATATCCTCCTACGAGCAGTACTTC,CASSILISSYEQYF
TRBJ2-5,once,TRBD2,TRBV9,TGTGCCAGCAGCGTAGAAGCGGGGGGGACCCAGTACTTC,CASSVEAGGTQYF
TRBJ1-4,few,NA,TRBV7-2,TGTGCCAGCAGCTTTATTAAGGGGGAAAAACTGTTTTTT,CASSFIKGEKLFF
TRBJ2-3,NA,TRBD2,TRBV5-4,TGTGCCAGCAGCTGGGAGGGGACTAGCGGGGGTGATGTTACGCAGTATTTT,CASSWEGTSGGDVTQYF
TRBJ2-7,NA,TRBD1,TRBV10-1,TGCGCCAGCAGTGAGACTCCGACAGGGAACCCCTACGAGCAGTACTTC,CASSETPTGNPYEQYF